The sequence of this TCR beta chain was determined in a study of blood T cell repertoires in COVID-19. A note on this clone: Other nucleotide sequences from this sample produce the same CDR3.

Data came from immunoSEQ multiplex PCR; TCRdb stores just in-frame clones and leaves some out. The sample lists roughly 140,000 clones; 80% to 90% were seen once. The germline gives CDR1 MNHEY, CDR2 SVGAGI. The CDR3 is made up of 13 amino acids. The V end lost 6 bases, the J end lost 0 bases, and 6 bases lay between the germline ends. This clonotype originated in a man between 60 and 70 years old who had recovered from COVID-19. This chain connects TRBV6-5 to TRBJ1-3; D is unclear. The sequenced sample consisted of PBMCs or T cells enriched from blood (not recorded which). CDR3 region: CASRRSSGNTIYF. Here the CDR3 DNA reads TGTGCCAGCAGACGGAGCTCTGGAAACACCATATATTTT.